What follows are 15 T cell receptor beta chains derived from one specimen sequenced in a study of Ad26.COV2.S vaccination and SARS-CoV-2 variants. The treatment: 15 to 20 received Ad26.COV2.S at low or high dose, single or two shots; 5 received placebo; per-sample allocation not given. Sampling was performed 63 days after the first vaccine or placebo injection. Profiling relied on immunoSEQ multiplex PCR, and the TCRdb table lists in-frame clones only, not all of them. The table shows around 300,000 clones, with around nine tenths occurring only once. The sample consisted of peripheral blood, taken in a trial of Ad26.COV2.S vaccine versus placebo. The source is a person aged 18-65 years who received the Ad26.COV2.S COVID-19 vaccine or a placebo.

The chain carries TRBV9 and TRBJ2-2, with 13 bases fitting TRBD2. The CDR3 contains 18 residues. The germline V gene encodes CDR1 SGDLS and CDR2 YYNGEE. The ends lost 4 bases at V and 4 bases at J; junction bases unmatched: 10. The CDR3 bases are TGTGCCAGCAGCCCCCGGACTAGCGGGAGCCTGAGCACCGGGGAGCTGTTTTTT. The encoded protein is CASSPRTSGSLSTGELFF.

The chain carries TRBV19 and TRBJ2-7; 9 positions match TRBD2. Germline trimming cut 1 base from V and 2 bases from J; bases unmatched to any gene: 3. The CDR3 consists of 15 residues. Germline assignment: CDR1 LNHDA and CDR2 SQIVND (reference sequence). The DNA for the CDR3 is TGTGCCAGTAGTATAGCCGAGCGGGAGGCCTACGAGCAGTACTTC. Translating gives CASSIAEREAYEQYF.

Notes on this clone: One junction end does not reproduce the germline sequence, and a read error may be involved. The chain couples TRBV6-1 to TRBJ1-5; D is unclear. Germline V lookup: CDR1 MNHNS, CDR2 SASEGT. The CDR3 contains 12 residues. The CDR3 sequence: CASSELSQTQHF. As DNA, the CDR3 is TGTGCCAGCAGTGAATTGAGTCAGACCCAGCATTTT.

The chain has TRBV7-8 and TRBJ2-3, with 8 bases identical to TRBD2. The germline V gene encodes CDR1 SGHVS and CDR2 FQNEAQ. The V segment lost 0 bases and the J segment 3 bases; nucleotides outside the gene matches: 2. The CDR3 contains 15 residues. DNA for the CDR3: TGTGCCAGCAGCTTAGCCCAGCGGGAGACAGATACGCAGTATTTT. Translated, it gives CASSLAQRETDTQYF.

CDR3 DNA sequence: TGTGCCAGCAGTTCAGCGACAGCAACCCAGCGCGCTGAAGCTTTCTTT. Residues: CASSSATATQRAEAFF. The V gene is TRBV6-5, the J gene TRBJ1-1, with a weak D call TRBD1 (5 bases). In germline, CDR1 is MNHEY, CDR2 SVGAGI. This CDR3 region has 16 residues. Trimming shortened V by 4 bases and J by 6 bases, and 21 bases separated the two germline ends.

This rearrangement joins TRBV2 to TRBJ1-1, with 11 nucleotides matching TRBD1. This CDR3 comprises 15 residues. Germline values: CDR1 SNHLY, CDR2 FYNNEI. With V trimmed by 9 bases and J by 3 bases, 9 bases remained unmatched. For the CDR3, the DNA is TGTGCCAGTTCCGGGACAGGGGGGGGTGACACTGAAGCTTTCTTT. Translating it yields CASSGTGGGDTEAFF.

This clone was found once. The chain carries TRBV5-1 and TRBJ2-1, with 16 bases matching TRBD2. V gave up 4 bases and J gave up 0 bases; unmatched junction bases: 7. This CDR3 comprises 19 residues. Looked up from germline, CDR1 is SGHRS and CDR2 is YFSETQ. The CDR3 region has the DNA TGCGCCAGCAGCCTACTGGGACTAGCGGGAGGGAGCTCCTACAATGAGCAGTTCTTC. Protein sequence: CASSLLGLAGGSSYNEQFF.

This clone occurred once. The J gene is TRBJ1-5, the V gene TRBV7-2, with TRBD1 matching 8 bases. The CDR3 sequence is 14 residues long. Trimming cost V 8 bases and J 2 bases; bases outside gene matches: 5. Germline values: CDR1 SGHTA, CDR2 FQGNSA. The CDR3 DNA sequence: TGTGCCAGCTGGACAGGGCTGGGCAATCAGCCCCAGCATTTT. Encoded protein: CASWTGLGNQPQHF. The full variable domain, completed using reference TRBV7-2 and TRBJ1-5, is GAGVSQSPSNKVTEKGKDVELRCDPISGHTALYWYRQSLGQGLEFLIYFQGNSAPDKSGLPSDRFSAERTGGSVSTLTIQRTQQEDSAVYLCASWTGLGNQPQHFGDGTRLSIL.

The chain joins TRBV9 to TRBJ2-5; 11 bases are a match to TRBD1. The V gene end was trimmed by 6 bases and the J gene end by 5 bases; junction bases not matched to a gene: 6. Germline V CDR1 and CDR2: SGDLS, YYNGEE. This CDR3 has 14 residues. As DNA, the CDR3 is TGTGCCAGCACGAGGACAGGGGGCCCGGAGACCCAGTACTTC. It translates to CASTRTGGPETQYF.

This chain links TRBV4-1 with TRBJ2-7; TRBD1 matches at 7 bases. CDR1 and CDR2 from the germline V gene are MGHRA and YSYEKL. The CDR3 has 15 amino acids. Trimming cost V 0 bases and J 0 bases; bases outside gene matches: 2. The CDR3 nucleotides read TGCGCCAGCAGCCAAGAGACAGGGTTCTCCTACGAGCAGTACTTC. This sequence encodes CASSQETGFSYEQYF.

The rearrangement links TRBV6-2 or TRBV6-3 to TRBJ2-4; no clear D gene. V was cut by 2 bases and J by 2 bases, with 7 bases left in between. Per the germline V gene, CDR1 is MNHEY and CDR2 is SVGEGT. The CDR3 totals 14 residues. CDR3 sequence reads: CASSYSWSKNIQYF. In DNA, the CDR3 is TGTGCCAGCAGTTACAGCTGGTCCAAAAACATTCAGTACTTC.

The V and J genes are TRBV19 and TRBJ2-3; no definite D call. This CDR3 comprises 13 residues. Trimming stripped 0 bases from V and 4 bases from J, with 5 bases between. Germline CDR1 and CDR2: LNHDA and SQIVND (reference sequence). In nucleotides, the CDR3 is TGTGCCAGTAGTATAGACGGACCAGATACGCAGTATTTT. Its translation is CASSIDGPDTQYF.

V usage is TRBV24-1 and J usage is TRBJ2-1, with a possible D match to TRBD2 (6 bases). Trimming took 0 bases from V and 10 from J, leaving 12 bases between them. The CDR3 has 14 residues. Looked up from germline, CDR1 is KGHDR and CDR2 is SFDVKD. This CDR3 is CATSDLQTSTEQFF. CDR3 sequence (DNA): TGTGCCACCAGTGATTTGCAAACTAGCACGGAGCAGTTCTTC.

In nucleotides, the CDR3 is TGTGCCAGCAGCTTCGACAGAGCAAACACCATATATTTT. Protein sequence: CASSFDRANTIYF. The chain is built from TRBV13 and TRBJ1-3; perhaps TRBD1 as D (5 bases). CDR3 length: 13 amino acids. V lost 3 bases and J lost 6, with 9 bases in between. CDR1 and CDR2 from the germline V gene are PRHDT and FYEKMQ (reference sequence).

In this sample, this clone turned up once. The rearrangement uses TRBV7-9 and TRBJ2-1; 8 bases align to TRBD1. From germline, CDR1 is SEHNR and CDR2 FQNEAQ (reference sequence). J lost 5 bases, V lost 5 bases, and 8 bases had no gene match. The length of the CDR3 is 15 residues. The CDR3 loop is CASSLGQGTDNEQFF. CDR3 bases: TGTGCCAGCAGCCTAGGACAGGGAACAGACAATGAGCAGTTCTTC.